The present TCR beta chain was sequenced within a study of read filtering for tumor transcriptome and immune sequencing. Study context: Whole-transcriptome libraries were prepared after DNase treatment.

Study-level points and caveats: The CD138-negative fraction was mixed bone marrow immune cells, not pure T cells.

This clonotype showed up many times. Its specificity is unknown. Germline CDR1 SGHTA, CDR2 FQGNSA. V lost 5 bases and J lost 7; bases outside the gene matches: 8. CDR3 length: 16 residues. From roughly 400 ng of RNA, a library with molecular barcoded alpha/delta and beta/gamma adaptors was made. TCRdb independently ran MiXCR on the reads; one entry per CDR3 protein. Here the sample spans tens of thousands of distinct CDR3 sequences, around 21% being singletons. The clonotype comes from a donor older than 35 with multiple myeloma. This sequence joins TRBV7-2 and TRBJ1-6; 10 bases line up with TRBD1. Sequenced input: a population of CD138-negative cells sorted from bone marrow. CDR3 residues: CASSAHRTGGNSPLHF. The CDR3 coding sequence is TGTGCCAGCAGCGCCCATAGGACAGGGGGAAATTCACCCCTCCACTTT. The whole variable domain, filled in from reference TRBV7-2 and TRBJ1-6, reads GAGVSQSPSNKVTEKGKDVELRCDPISGHTALYWYRQSLGQGLEFLIYFQGNSAPDKSGLPSDRFSAERTGGSVSTLTIQRTQQEDSAVYLCASSAHRTGGNSPLHFGNGTRLTVT.